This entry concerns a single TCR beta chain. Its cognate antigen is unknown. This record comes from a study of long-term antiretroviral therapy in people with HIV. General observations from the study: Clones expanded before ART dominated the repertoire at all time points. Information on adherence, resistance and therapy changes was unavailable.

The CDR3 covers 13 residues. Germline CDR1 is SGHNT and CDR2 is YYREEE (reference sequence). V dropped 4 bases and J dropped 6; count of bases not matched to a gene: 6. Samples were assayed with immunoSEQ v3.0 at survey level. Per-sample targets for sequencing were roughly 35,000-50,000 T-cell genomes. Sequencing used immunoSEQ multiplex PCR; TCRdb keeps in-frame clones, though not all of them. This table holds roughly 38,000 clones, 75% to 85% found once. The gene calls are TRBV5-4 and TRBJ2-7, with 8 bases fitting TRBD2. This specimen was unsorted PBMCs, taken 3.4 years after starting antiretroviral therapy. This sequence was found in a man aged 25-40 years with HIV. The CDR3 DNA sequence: TGTGCCAGCAGCAGCGGACTAGCTCGCGAGCAGTACTTC. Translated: CASSSGLAREQYF.